A selection of T cell receptor beta chains follows, all from one sample in a study of shared clonotypes between healthy human individuals. Sequencing used immunoSEQ multiplex PCR; TCRdb keeps in-frame clones, though not all of them. Altogether about 2.4 million clones are present, under 95% being singletons, with the ten largest covering approximately 0.35%. The sequenced sample consisted of naive CD4+ T cells from PBMCs. Every receptor here comes from a man between 18 and 35 years old in good health. Some clones in this sample may be carry-over from other donors' samples. Each CDR3 is given with its conserved first and last residue. The order of the fields is clone size, J gene, V gene, D gene, CDR3 protein, CDR3 DNA. A D gene is named only where the DNA matches it firmly. Part of the rows lack a size; the others show once, few, many or a class for expanded clones.

clone size: NA
J gene: TRBJ1-4
V gene: TRBV6-1
D gene: NA
CDR3 protein: CASSVRTEEKLFF
CDR3 DNA: TGTGCCAGCAGTGTTCGGACGGAAGAAAAACTGTTTTTT

clone size: NA
J gene: TRBJ1-2
V gene: TRBV19
D gene: NA
CDR3 protein: CASIGRGMGHYGYTF
CDR3 DNA: TGTGCCAGTATCGGACGGGGAATGGGCCACTATGGCTACACCTTC

clone size: NA
J gene: TRBJ2-1
V gene: TRBV28
D gene: TRBD2
CDR3 protein: CASRGSGTSGRSEQFF
CDR3 DNA: TGTGCCAGCAGAGGCTCCGGGACTAGCGGACGGAGTGAGCAGTTCTTC

clone size: few
J gene: TRBJ1-5
V gene: TRBV27
D gene: NA
CDR3 protein: CASRSLLGLPQHF
CDR3 DNA: TGTGCCAGCAGGAGCCTCCTTGGCCTGCCCCAGCATTTT

clone size: NA
J gene: TRBJ2-5
V gene: TRBV28
D gene: TRBD1
CDR3 protein: CASSQGTVQQETQYF
CDR3 DNA: TGTGCCAGCAGCCAAGGGACAGTACAACAAGAGACCCAGTACTTC

clone size: NA
J gene: TRBJ1-5
V gene: TRBV10-2
D gene: TRBD1
CDR3 protein: CASWDRGRNQPQHF
CDR3 DNA: TGCGCCAGCTGGGACAGGGGACGCAATCAGCCCCAGCATTTT

clone size: NA
J gene: TRBJ2-7
V gene: TRBV7-9
D gene: NA
CDR3 protein: CASSPRRVSYEQYF
CDR3 DNA: TGTGCCAGCAGCCCCCGCCGAGTCTCCTACGAGCAGTACTTC

clone size: NA
J gene: TRBJ2-1
V gene: TRBV5-1
D gene: NA
CDR3 protein: CASSLPGAYYNEQFF
CDR3 DNA: TGCGCCAGCAGCTTGCCAGGGGCCTACTACAATGAGCAGTTCTTC

clone size: NA
J gene: TRBJ1-4
V gene: TRBV11-2
D gene: TRBD1
CDR3 protein: CANPTGVELFF
CDR3 DNA: TGTGCCAACCCAACAGGGGTGGAACTGTTTTTT

clone size: NA
J gene: TRBJ2-1
V gene: TRBV28
D gene: NA
CDR3 protein: CASRGRTNYNEQFF
CDR3 DNA: TGTGCCAGCAGGGGGAGGACCAACTACAATGAGCAGTTCTTC

clone size: once
J gene: TRBJ2-4
V gene: TRBV10-1
D gene: TRBD2
CDR3 protein: CASVLGASGSQNIQYF
CDR3 DNA: TGCGCCAGCGTGCTAGGGGCTAGCGGGAGCCAAAACATTCAGTACTTC

clone size: NA
J gene: TRBJ2-7
V gene: TRBV5-1
D gene: NA
CDR3 protein: CASSLGPVDEQYF
CDR3 DNA: TGCGCCAGCAGCCTGGGGCCAGTCGACGAGCAGTACTTC

clone size: NA
J gene: TRBJ1-2
V gene: TRBV30
D gene: NA
CDR3 protein: CAWWPGSNYGYTF
CDR3 DNA: TGTGCCTGGTGGCCCGGGTCCAACTATGGCTACACCTTC

clone size: NA
J gene: TRBJ2-5
V gene: TRBV29-1
D gene: TRBD1
CDR3 protein: CSVTGQGKETQYF
CDR3 DNA: TGCAGCGTTACAGGACAGGGGAAAGAGACCCAGTACTTC

clone size: NA
J gene: TRBJ2-7
V gene: TRBV29-1
D gene: NA
CDR3 protein: CSAGTGVGTYF
CDR3 DNA: TGCAGCGCCGGGACCGGCGTGGGAACGTACTTC

clone size: NA
J gene: TRBJ2-1
V gene: TRBV4-3
D gene: TRBD2
CDR3 protein: CASSHGTSGLYNEQFF
CDR3 DNA: TGCGCCAGCAGCCATGGGACTAGCGGCTTATACAATGAGCAGTTCTTC

clone size: NA
J gene: TRBJ2-6
V gene: TRBV5-1
D gene: NA
CDR3 protein: CASSLAAFSGANVLTF
CDR3 DNA: TGCGCCAGCAGCTTGGCAGCTTTCTCTGGGGCCAACGTCCTGACTTTC

clone size: NA
J gene: TRBJ1-5
V gene: TRBV28
D gene: NA
CDR3 protein: CASTPPGVSNQPQHF
CDR3 DNA: TGTGCCAGCACCCCACCGGGGGTGAGCAATCAGCCCCAGCATTTT

clone size: NA
J gene: TRBJ1-1
V gene: TRBV5-4
D gene: NA
CDR3 protein: CASSSYRQGAEAFF
CDR3 DNA: TGTGCCAGCAGCTCTTACAGGCAGGGCGCTGAAGCTTTCTTT

clone size: NA
J gene: TRBJ1-1
V gene: TRBV28
D gene: NA
CDR3 protein: CASSIPLGHPEAFF
CDR3 DNA: TGTGCCAGCAGTATACCCCTCGGTCATCCTGAAGCTTTCTTT

clone size: NA
J gene: TRBJ2-1
V gene: TRBV7-9
D gene: NA
CDR3 protein: CASSEKRGEMRDEQFF
CDR3 DNA: TGTGCCAGCAGCGAAAAGAGGGGGGAGATGAGGGATGAGCAGTTCTTC

clone size: NA
J gene: TRBJ1-2
V gene: TRBV28
D gene: NA
CDR3 protein: CASSPWGAHNYGYTF
CDR3 DNA: TGTGCCAGCAGCCCTTGGGGGGCGCATAACTATGGCTACACCTTC

clone size: NA
J gene: TRBJ2-4
V gene: TRBV2
D gene: TRBD2
CDR3 protein: CASSEALRVAGGPDIQYF
CDR3 DNA: TGTGCCAGCAGTGAAGCGCTTCGGGTAGCGGGAGGGCCTGACATTCAGTACTTC

clone size: NA
J gene: TRBJ2-2
V gene: TRBV5-4
D gene: TRBD2
CDR3 protein: CASSLGGLAGTGELFF
CDR3 DNA: TGTGCCAGCAGCTTGGGTGGACTAGCGGGAACCGGGGAGCTGTTTTTT

clone size: NA
J gene: TRBJ1-2
V gene: TRBV5-1
D gene: NA
CDR3 protein: CASSLVGGGYTF
CDR3 DNA: TGCGCCAGCAGCTTGGTGGGGGGTGGCTACACCTTC

clone size: NA
J gene: TRBJ2-2
V gene: TRBV5-4
D gene: NA
CDR3 protein: CASSFVGGRAGELFF
CDR3 DNA: TGTGCCAGCAGCTTTGTTGGTGGTCGCGCCGGGGAGCTGTTTTTT

clone size: NA
J gene: TRBJ2-1
V gene: TRBV6-1
D gene: NA
CDR3 protein: CASSEAGGLGGKQFF
CDR3 DNA: TGTGCCAGCAGTGAAGCCGGGGGACTCGGGGGAAAGCAGTTCTTC

clone size: NA
J gene: TRBJ2-7
V gene: TRBV28
D gene: TRBD2
CDR3 protein: CASTTSGNALGQYF
CDR3 DNA: TGTGCCAGCACCACTAGCGGGAATGCGTTGGGGCAGTACTTC

clone size: NA
J gene: TRBJ1-5
V gene: TRBV7-8
D gene: TRBD1
CDR3 protein: CASSLSFRTGIRQPQHF
CDR3 DNA: TGTGCCAGCAGCTTATCCTTCCGGACAGGGATTCGGCAGCCCCAGCATTTT

clone size: few
J gene: TRBJ2-7
V gene: TRBV7-8
D gene: TRBD2
CDR3 protein: CASNVGGSPTEQYF
CDR3 DNA: TGTGCCAGCAATGTCGGCGGGAGCCCTACGGAGCAGTACTTC

clone size: NA
J gene: TRBJ1-5
V gene: TRBV6-1
D gene: NA
CDR3 protein: CASSELPNSNQPQHF
CDR3 DNA: TGTGCCAGCAGTGAGCTACCTAATAGCAATCAGCCCCAGCATTTT

clone size: NA
J gene: TRBJ2-6
V gene: TRBV28
D gene: NA
CDR3 protein: CASSLWASRGTGANVLTF
CDR3 DNA: TGTGCCAGCAGTTTGTGGGCCTCCAGGGGTACTGGGGCCAACGTCCTGACTTTC

clone size: NA
J gene: TRBJ2-2
V gene: TRBV5-5
D gene: NA
CDR3 protein: CASRNNPSNTGELFF
CDR3 DNA: TGTGCCAGCAGGAATAACCCCAGCAACACCGGGGAGCTGTTTTTT

clone size: NA
J gene: TRBJ2-6
V gene: TRBV19
D gene: NA
CDR3 protein: CASSASRSGANVLTF
CDR3 DNA: TGTGCCAGTAGTGCCTCTAGGTCTGGGGCCAACGTCCTGACTTTC

clone size: NA
J gene: TRBJ1-6
V gene: TRBV7-9
D gene: NA
CDR3 protein: CASSFGAYLYNSPLHF
CDR3 DNA: TGTGCCAGCAGCTTCGGAGCCTACCTTTATAATTCACCCCTCCACTTT

clone size: NA
J gene: TRBJ2-1
V gene: TRBV9
D gene: TRBD2
CDR3 protein: CASSVLAGGNEQFF
CDR3 DNA: TGTGCCAGCAGCGTGTTAGCGGGAGGTAATGAGCAGTTCTTC

clone size: once
J gene: TRBJ2-2
V gene: TRBV9
D gene: TRBD2
CDR3 protein: CASSASGRAYTGELFF
CDR3 DNA: TGTGCCAGCAGCGCTAGCGGGAGGGCGTACACCGGGGAGCTGTTTTTT

clone size: once
J gene: TRBJ2-7
V gene: TRBV18
D gene: TRBD2
CDR3 protein: CASSQAGGIYEQYF
CDR3 DNA: TGTGCCAGCTCCCAAGCGGGAGGCATCTACGAGCAGTACTTC

clone size: NA
J gene: TRBJ2-7
V gene: TRBV18
D gene: NA
CDR3 protein: CASSPLGVEQYF
CDR3 DNA: TGTGCCAGCTCACCTCTGGGGGTCGAGCAGTACTTC

clone size: NA
J gene: TRBJ2-2
V gene: TRBV30
D gene: TRBD2
CDR3 protein: CAWSGLVLNTGELFF
CDR3 DNA: TGTGCCTGGAGCGGACTAGTATTGAACACCGGGGAGCTGTTTTTT

clone size: NA
J gene: TRBJ2-5
V gene: TRBV28
D gene: NA
CDR3 protein: CASSSPAPVTQYF
CDR3 DNA: TGTGCCAGCAGTTCCCCGGCGCCCGTGACCCAGTACTTC

clone size: once
J gene: TRBJ2-5
V gene: TRBV28
D gene: NA
CDR3 protein: CASQWLQGTQYF
CDR3 DNA: TGTGCCAGCCAGTGGTTGCAGGGGACCCAGTACTTC

clone size: NA
J gene: TRBJ2-5
V gene: TRBV7-9
D gene: TRBD1
CDR3 protein: CASSPGTDQETQYF
CDR3 DNA: TGTGCCAGCAGCCCAGGGACAGACCAAGAGACCCAGTACTTC

clone size: NA
J gene: TRBJ1-1
V gene: TRBV18
D gene: NA
CDR3 protein: CASSPPQGWDTEAFF
CDR3 DNA: TGTGCCAGCTCACCGCCACAGGGTTGGGACACTGAAGCTTTCTTT

clone size: NA
J gene: TRBJ2-1
V gene: TRBV5-1
D gene: NA
CDR3 protein: CASSFIRGNEQFF
CDR3 DNA: TGCGCCAGCAGCTTTATACGGGGCAATGAGCAGTTCTTC

clone size: NA
J gene: TRBJ2-3
V gene: TRBV28
D gene: NA
CDR3 protein: CASSRALLSSTDTQYF
CDR3 DNA: TGTGCCAGCAGCCGAGCCCTATTAAGCAGCACAGATACGCAGTATTTT

clone size: NA
J gene: TRBJ2-5
V gene: TRBV9
D gene: NA
CDR3 protein: CASSVYSQETQYF
CDR3 DNA: TGTGCCAGCAGCGTATACAGCCAAGAGACCCAGTACTTC

clone size: NA
J gene: TRBJ1-1
V gene: TRBV19
D gene: NA
CDR3 protein: CASSSMTVNTEAFF
CDR3 DNA: TGTGCCAGTAGTTCAATGACAGTGAACACTGAAGCTTTCTTT

clone size: NA
J gene: TRBJ2-7
V gene: TRBV2
D gene: TRBD2
CDR3 protein: CASSSLPTSGRAAQYF
CDR3 DNA: TGTGCCAGCAGCAGCTTACCGACTAGCGGGAGGGCCGCGCAGTACTTC

clone size: NA
J gene: TRBJ1-1
V gene: TRBV28
D gene: NA
CDR3 protein: CASSLIFLNTEAFF
CDR3 DNA: TGTGCCAGCAGTTTAATTTTTCTGAACACTGAAGCTTTCTTT

clone size: NA
J gene: TRBJ1-6
V gene: TRBV10-1
D gene: NA
CDR3 protein: CASTSDVNSPLHF
CDR3 DNA: TGCGCCAGCACCTCAGATGTGAATTCACCCCTCCACTTT

clone size: NA
J gene: TRBJ2-7
V gene: TRBV2
D gene: TRBD2
CDR3 protein: CARSGLVAEQYF
CDR3 DNA: TGTGCCAGATCGGGACTAGTCGCCGAGCAGTACTTC

clone size: NA
J gene: TRBJ2-7
V gene: TRBV7-2
D gene: NA
CDR3 protein: CASSTRGPVYEQYF
CDR3 DNA: TGTGCCAGCAGCACCCGCGGGCCCGTCTACGAGCAGTACTTC

clone size: NA
J gene: TRBJ2-3
V gene: TRBV7-3
D gene: NA
CDR3 protein: CASSSQLGGGTDTQYF
CDR3 DNA: TGTGCCAGCAGCTCCCAGTTGGGCGGTGGCACAGATACGCAGTATTTT

clone size: once
J gene: TRBJ1-1
V gene: TRBV5-1
D gene: NA
CDR3 protein: CASSLDPGQEAFF
CDR3 DNA: TGCGCCAGCAGCTTGGATCCGGGACAAGAAGCTTTCTTT

clone size: NA
J gene: TRBJ1-6
V gene: TRBV4-1
D gene: TRBD1
CDR3 protein: CASSQVEGAVGSPLHF
CDR3 DNA: TGCGCCAGCAGCCAAGTTGAGGGGGCGGTAGGTTCACCCCTCCACTTT

clone size: few
J gene: TRBJ1-5
V gene: TRBV27
D gene: NA
CDR3 protein: CASSPRRGGNQPQHF
CDR3 DNA: TGTGCCAGCAGCCCCCGAAGGGGTGGCAATCAGCCCCAGCATTTT

clone size: once
J gene: TRBJ1-4
V gene: TRBV18
D gene: NA
CDR3 protein: CASSPLTVSPTNEKLFF
CDR3 DNA: TGTGCCAGCTCACCACTAACAGTTTCCCCAACTAATGAAAAACTGTTTTTT

clone size: NA
J gene: TRBJ1-6
V gene: TRBV5-1
D gene: NA
CDR3 protein: CASRIDTNSPLHF
CDR3 DNA: TGCGCCAGCAGAATCGATACCAATTCACCCCTCCACTTT